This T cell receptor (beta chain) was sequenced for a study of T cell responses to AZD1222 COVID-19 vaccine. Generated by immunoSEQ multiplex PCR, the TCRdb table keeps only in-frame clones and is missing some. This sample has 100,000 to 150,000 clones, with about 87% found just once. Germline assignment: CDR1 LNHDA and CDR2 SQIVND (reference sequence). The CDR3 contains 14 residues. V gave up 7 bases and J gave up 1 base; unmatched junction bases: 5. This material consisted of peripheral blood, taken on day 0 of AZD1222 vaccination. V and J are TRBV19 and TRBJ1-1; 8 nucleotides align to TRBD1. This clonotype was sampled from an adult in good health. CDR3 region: CASITDRGNTEAFF. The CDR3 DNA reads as TGTGCCAGTATTACCGACAGGGGGAACACTGAAGCTTTCTTT.